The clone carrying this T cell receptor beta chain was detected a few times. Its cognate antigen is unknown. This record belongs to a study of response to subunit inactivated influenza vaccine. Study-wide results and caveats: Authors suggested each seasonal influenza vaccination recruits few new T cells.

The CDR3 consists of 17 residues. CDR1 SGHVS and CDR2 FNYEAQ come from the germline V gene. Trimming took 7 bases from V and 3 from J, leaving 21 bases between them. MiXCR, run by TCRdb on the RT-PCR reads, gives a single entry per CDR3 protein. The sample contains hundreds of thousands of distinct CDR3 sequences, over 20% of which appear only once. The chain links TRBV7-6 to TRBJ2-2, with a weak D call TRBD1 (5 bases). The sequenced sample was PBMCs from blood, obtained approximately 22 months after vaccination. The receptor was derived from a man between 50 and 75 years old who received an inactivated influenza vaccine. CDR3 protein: CASTVTLPDKYTGELFF. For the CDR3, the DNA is TGTGCCAGCACCGTGACCCTTCCGGACAAGTACACCGGGGAGCTGTTTTTT. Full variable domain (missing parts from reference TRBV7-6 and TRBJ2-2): GAGVSQSPRYKVTKRGQDVALRCDPISGHVSLYWYRQALGQGPEFLTYFNYEAQQDKSGLPNDRFSAERPEGSISTLTIQRTEQRDSAMYRCASTVTLPDKYTGELFFGEGSRLTVL.